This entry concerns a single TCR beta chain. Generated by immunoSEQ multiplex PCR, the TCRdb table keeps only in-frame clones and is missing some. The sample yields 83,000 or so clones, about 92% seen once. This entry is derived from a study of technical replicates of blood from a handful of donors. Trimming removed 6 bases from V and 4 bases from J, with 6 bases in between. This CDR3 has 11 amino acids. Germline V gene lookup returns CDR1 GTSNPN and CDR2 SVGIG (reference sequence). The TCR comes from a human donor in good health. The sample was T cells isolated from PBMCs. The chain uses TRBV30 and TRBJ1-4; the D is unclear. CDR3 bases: TGTGCCTGTAATTTTAATGAAAAACTGTTTTTT. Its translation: CACNFNEKLFF. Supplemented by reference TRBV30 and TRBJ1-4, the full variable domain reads SQTIHQWPATLVQPVGSPLSLECTVEGTSNPNLYWYRQAAGRGLQLLFYSVGIGQISSEVPQNLSASRPQDRQFILSSKKLLLSDSGFYLCACNFNEKLFFGSGTQLSVL.